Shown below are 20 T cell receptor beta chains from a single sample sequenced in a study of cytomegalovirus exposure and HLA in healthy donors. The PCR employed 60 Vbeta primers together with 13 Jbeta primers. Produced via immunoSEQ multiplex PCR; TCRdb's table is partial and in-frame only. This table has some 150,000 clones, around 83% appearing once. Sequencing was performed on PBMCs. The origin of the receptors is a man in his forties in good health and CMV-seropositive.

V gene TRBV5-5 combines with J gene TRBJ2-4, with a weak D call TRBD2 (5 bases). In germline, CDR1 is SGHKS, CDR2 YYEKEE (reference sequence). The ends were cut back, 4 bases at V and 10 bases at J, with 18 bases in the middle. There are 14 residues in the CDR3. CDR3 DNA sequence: TGTGCCAGCAGCCCACTAGGCTCCCCGGGGATTCAGTACTTC. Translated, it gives CASSPLGSPGIQYF. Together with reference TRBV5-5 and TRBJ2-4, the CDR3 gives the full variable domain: DAGVTQSPTHLIKTRGQQVTLRCSPISGHKSVSWYQQVLGQGPQFIFQYYEKEERGRGNFPDRFSARQFPNYSSELNVNALLLGDSALYLCASSPLGSPGIQYFGAGTRLSVL.

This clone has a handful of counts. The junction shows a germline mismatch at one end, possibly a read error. CDR3 residues: CASSLEPDYSSEQYF. The CDR3 DNA sequence: TGCGCCAGCAGCTTGGAGCCGGACTACTCCTCCGAGCAGTACTTC. The chain is built from TRBV5-1 and TRBJ2-7; maybe TRBD2 (6 bases). This CDR3 region has 15 residues. Germline-derived CDR1 and CDR2 are SGHRS and YFSETQ.

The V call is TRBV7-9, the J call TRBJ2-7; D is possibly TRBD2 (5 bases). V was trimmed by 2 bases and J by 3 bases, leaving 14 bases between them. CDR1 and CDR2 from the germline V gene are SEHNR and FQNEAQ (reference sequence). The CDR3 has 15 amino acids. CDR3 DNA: TGTGCCAGCAGCTTAAGGCGGGTGGGAAGCTACGAGCAGTACTTC. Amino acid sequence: CASSLRRVGSYEQYF.

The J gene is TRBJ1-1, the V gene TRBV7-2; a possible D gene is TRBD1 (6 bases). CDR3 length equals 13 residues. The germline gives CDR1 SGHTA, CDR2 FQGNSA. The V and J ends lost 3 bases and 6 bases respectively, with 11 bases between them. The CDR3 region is CASSFDRRPEAFF. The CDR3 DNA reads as TGTGCCAGCAGCTTCGACAGGCGGCCTGAAGCTTTCTTT. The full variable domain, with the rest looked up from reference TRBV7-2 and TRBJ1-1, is GAGVSQSPSNKVTEKGKDVELRCDPISGHTALYWYRQSLGQGLEFLIYFQGNSAPDKSGLPSDRFSAERTGGSVSTLTIQRTQQEDSAVYLCASSFDRRPEAFFGQGTRLTVV.

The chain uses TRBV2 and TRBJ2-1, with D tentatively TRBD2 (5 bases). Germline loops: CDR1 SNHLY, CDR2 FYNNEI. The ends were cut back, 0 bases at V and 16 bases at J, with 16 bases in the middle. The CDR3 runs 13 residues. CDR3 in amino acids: CASSEALQGREFF. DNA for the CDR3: TGTGCCAGCAGTGAAGCTCTGCAAGGGAGAGAATTCTTC.

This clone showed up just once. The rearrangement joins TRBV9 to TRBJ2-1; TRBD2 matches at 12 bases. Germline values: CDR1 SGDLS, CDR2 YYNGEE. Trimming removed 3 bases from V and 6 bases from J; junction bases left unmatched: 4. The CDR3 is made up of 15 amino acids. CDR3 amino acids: CASSASGGAGNEQFF. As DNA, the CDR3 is TGTGCCAGCAGCGCTAGCGGGGGGGCTGGCAATGAGCAGTTCTTC.

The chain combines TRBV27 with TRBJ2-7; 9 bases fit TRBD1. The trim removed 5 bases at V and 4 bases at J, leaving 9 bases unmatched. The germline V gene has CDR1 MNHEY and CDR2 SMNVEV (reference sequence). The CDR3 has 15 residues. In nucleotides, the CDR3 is TGTGCCAGCAGTCCTAAGGACAGGGGAATATACGAGCAGTACTTC. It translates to CASSPKDRGIYEQYF.

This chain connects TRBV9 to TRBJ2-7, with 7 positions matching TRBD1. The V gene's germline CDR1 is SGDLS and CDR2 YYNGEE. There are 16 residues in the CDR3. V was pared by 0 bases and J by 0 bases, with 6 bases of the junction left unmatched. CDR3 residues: CASSVDDRVGSYEQYF. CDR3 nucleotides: TGTGCCAGCAGCGTAGATGACAGGGTGGGCTCCTACGAGCAGTACTTC.

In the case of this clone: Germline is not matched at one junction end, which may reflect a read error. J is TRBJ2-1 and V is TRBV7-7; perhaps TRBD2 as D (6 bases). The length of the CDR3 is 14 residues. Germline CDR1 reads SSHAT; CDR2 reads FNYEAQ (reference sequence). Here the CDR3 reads CASSQGTFVNEQFF. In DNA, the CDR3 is TGTGCTAGCAGCCAAGGGACTTTCGTAAATGAGCAGTTCTTC.

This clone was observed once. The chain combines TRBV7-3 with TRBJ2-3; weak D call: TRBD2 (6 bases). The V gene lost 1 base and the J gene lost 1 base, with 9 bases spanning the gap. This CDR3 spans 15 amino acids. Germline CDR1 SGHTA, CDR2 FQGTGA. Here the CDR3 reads CASSLMGGRTDTQYF. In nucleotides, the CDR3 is TGTGCCAGCAGCTTAATGGGAGGTCGCACAGATACGCAGTATTTT.

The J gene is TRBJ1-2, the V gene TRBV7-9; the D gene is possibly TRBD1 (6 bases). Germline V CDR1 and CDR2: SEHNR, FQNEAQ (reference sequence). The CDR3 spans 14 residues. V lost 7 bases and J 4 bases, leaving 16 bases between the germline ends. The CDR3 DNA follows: TGTGCCAGCACCCAAGGTGGGGGCCTCTATGGCTACACCTTC. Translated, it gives CASTQGGGLYGYTF.

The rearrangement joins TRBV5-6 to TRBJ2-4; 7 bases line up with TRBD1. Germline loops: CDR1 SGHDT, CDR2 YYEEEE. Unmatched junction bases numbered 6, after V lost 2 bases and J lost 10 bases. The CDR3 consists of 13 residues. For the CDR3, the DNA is TGTGCCAGCAGCTTCGGACAGGATCGTATTCAGTACTTC. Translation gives CASSFGQDRIQYF.

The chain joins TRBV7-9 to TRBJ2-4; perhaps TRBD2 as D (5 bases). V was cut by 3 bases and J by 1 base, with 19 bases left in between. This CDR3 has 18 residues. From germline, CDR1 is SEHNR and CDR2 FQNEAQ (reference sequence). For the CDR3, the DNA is TGTGCCAGCAGCTTTATCGGGGATCCCCAGGCCGCCAAAAACATTCAGTACTTC. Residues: CASSFIGDPQAAKNIQYF.

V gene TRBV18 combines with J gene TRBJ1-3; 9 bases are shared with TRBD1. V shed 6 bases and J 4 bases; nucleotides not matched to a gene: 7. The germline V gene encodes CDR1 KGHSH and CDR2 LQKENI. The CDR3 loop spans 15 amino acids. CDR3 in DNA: TGTGCCAGCTCTCAAGCCGGGACAGGGGGAAACACCATATATTTT. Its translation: CASSQAGTGGNTIYF.

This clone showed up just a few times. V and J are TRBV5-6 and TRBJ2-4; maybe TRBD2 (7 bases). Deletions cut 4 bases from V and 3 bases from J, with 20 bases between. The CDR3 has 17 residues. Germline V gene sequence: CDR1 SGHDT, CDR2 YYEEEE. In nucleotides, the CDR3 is TGTGCCAGCAGCCCGAAGGGGCAGGGGAGGGTCAAAAACATTCAGTACTTC. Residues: CASSPKGQGRVKNIQYF.

As DNA, the CDR3 is TGTGCCAGCAGCTTAGGTACTAGCGGGAGCCACAATGAGCAGTTCTTC. As protein: CASSLGTSGSHNEQFF. The chain joins TRBV11-3 to TRBJ2-1, with 11 bases that match TRBD2. The CDR3 spans 16 residues. CDR1 is SGHNT, CDR2 YENEEA, per germline. Trimming removed 1 base from V and 5 bases from J; junction bases left unmatched: 4.

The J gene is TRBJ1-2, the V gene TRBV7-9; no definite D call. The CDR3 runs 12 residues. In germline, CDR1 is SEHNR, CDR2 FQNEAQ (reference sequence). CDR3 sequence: CSPTRQLGGYTF. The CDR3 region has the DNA TGTTCCCCGACTCGGCAGCTGGGTGGCTACACCTTC. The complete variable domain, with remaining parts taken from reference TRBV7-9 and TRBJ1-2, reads DTGVSQNPRHKITKRGQNVTFRCDPISEHNRLYWYRQTLGQGPEFLTYFQNEAQLEKSRLLSDRFSAERPKGSFSTLEIQRTEQGDSAMYLCSPTRQLGGYTFGSGTRLTVV.

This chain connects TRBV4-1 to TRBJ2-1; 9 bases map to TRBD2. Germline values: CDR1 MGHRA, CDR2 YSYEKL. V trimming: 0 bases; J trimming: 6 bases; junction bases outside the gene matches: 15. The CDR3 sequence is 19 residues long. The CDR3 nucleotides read TGCGCCAGCAGCCAAGAGGTGAGGGGACTAGCCCCAGCGGGCAATGAGCAGTTCTTC. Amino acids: CASSQEVRGLAPAGNEQFF.

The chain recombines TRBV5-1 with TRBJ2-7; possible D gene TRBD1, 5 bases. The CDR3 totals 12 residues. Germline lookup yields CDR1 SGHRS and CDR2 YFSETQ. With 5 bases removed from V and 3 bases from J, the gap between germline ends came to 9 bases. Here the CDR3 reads CASSSGHYEQYF. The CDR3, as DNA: TGCGCCAGCAGTTCCGGACACTACGAGCAGTACTTC.

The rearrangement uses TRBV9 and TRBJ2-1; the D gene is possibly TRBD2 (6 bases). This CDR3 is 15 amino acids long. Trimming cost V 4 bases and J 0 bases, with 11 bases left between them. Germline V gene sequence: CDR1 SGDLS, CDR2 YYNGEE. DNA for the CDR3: TGTGCCAGCAGCCCGGCCGGGGGCTCCTACAATGAGCAGTTCTTC. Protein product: CASSPAGGSYNEQFF.